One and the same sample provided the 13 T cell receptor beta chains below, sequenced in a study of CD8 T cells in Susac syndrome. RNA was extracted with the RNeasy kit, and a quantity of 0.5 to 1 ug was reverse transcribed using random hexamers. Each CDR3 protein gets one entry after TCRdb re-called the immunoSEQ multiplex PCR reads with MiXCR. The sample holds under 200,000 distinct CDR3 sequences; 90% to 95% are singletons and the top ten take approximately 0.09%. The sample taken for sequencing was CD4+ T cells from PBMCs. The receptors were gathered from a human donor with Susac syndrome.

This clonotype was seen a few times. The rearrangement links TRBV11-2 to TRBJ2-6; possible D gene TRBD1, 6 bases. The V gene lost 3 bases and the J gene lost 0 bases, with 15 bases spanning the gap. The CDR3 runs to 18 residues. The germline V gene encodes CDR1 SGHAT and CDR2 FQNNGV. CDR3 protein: CASSFGDIRNSGANVLTF. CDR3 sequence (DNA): TGTGCCAGCAGCTTCGGGGACATACGGAACTCTGGGGCCAACGTCCTGACTTTC.

The CDR3 region is CSASGPSGYTF. For the CDR3, the DNA is TGCAGTGCGTCCGGACCTTCGGGCTACACCTTC. The genes are TRBV20-1 and TRBJ1-2, with unresolved D. Germline V gives CDR1 DFQATT, CDR2 SNEGSKA (reference sequence). CDR3 length: 11 residues. V dropped 6 bases and J dropped 8 bases, with 13 bases sitting between them.

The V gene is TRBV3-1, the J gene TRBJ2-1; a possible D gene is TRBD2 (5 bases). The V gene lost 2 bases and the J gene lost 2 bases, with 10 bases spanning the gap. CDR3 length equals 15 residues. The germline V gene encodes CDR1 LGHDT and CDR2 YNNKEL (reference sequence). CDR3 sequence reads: CASSQNGITYNEQFF. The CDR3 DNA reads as TGTGCCAGCAGCCAAAACGGGATAACCTACAATGAGCAGTTCTTC.

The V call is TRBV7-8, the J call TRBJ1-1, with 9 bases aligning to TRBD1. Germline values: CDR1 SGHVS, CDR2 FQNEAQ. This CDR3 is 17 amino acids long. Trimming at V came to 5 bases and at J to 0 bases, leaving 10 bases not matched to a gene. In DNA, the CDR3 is TGTGCCAGCAGCCCAAGGGGGACAGGGATTATGAACACTGAAGCTTTCTTT. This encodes CASSPRGTGIMNTEAFF. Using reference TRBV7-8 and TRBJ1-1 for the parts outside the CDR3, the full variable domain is GAGVSQSPRYKVAKRGQDVALRCDPISGHVSLFWYQQALGQGPEFLTYFQNEAQLDKSGLPSDRFFAERPEGSVSTLKIQRTQQEDSAVYLCASSPRGTGIMNTEAFFGQGTRLTVV.

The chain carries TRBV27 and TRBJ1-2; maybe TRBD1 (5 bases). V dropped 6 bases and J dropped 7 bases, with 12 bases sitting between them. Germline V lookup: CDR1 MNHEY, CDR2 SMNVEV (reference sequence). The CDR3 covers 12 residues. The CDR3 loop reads CASRRQLGGYTF. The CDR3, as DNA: TGTGCCAGCAGACGACAGTTGGGTGGCTACACCTTC.

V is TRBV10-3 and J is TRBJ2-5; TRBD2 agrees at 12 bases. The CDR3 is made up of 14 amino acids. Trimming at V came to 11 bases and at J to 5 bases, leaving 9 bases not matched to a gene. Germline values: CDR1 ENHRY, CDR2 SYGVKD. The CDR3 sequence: CAARTSGAGETQYF. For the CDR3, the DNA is TGTGCCGCCCGGACTAGCGGGGCAGGGGAGACCCAGTACTTC.

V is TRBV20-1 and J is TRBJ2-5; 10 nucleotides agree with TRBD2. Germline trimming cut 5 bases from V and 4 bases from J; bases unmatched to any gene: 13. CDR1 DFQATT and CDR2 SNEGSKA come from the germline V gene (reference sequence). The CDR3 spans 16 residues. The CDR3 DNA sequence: TGCAGTGCTCGGACGGCAGCGGGAGGGCCAGGAGAGACCCAGTACTTC. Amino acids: CSARTAAGGPGETQYF.

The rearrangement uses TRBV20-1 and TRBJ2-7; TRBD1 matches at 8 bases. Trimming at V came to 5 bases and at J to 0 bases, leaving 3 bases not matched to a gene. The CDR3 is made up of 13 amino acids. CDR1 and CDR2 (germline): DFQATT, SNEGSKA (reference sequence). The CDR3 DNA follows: TGCAGTGCTGGGGGACAGGTCTCCTACGAGCAGTACTTC. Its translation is CSAGGQVSYEQYF.

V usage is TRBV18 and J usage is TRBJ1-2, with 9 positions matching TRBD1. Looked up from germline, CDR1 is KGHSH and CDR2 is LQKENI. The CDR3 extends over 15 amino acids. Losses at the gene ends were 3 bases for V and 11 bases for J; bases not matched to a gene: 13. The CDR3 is CASSPSWDRAQGYTF. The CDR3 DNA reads TGTGCCAGCTCACCGTCCTGGGACAGGGCCCAGGGGTACACCTTC. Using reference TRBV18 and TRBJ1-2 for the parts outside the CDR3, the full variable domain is NAGVMQNPRHLVRRRGQEARLRCSPMKGHSHVYWYRQLPEEGLKFMVYLQKENIIDESGMPKERFSAEFPKEGPSILRIQQVVRGDSAAYFCASSPSWDRAQGYTFGSGTRLTVV.

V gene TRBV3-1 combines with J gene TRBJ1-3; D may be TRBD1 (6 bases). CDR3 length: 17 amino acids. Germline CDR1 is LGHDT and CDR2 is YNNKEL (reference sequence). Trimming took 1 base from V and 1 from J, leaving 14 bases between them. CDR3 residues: CASSQALIRGSGNTIYF. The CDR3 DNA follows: TGTGCCAGCAGCCAAGCGTTGATCAGGGGTTCTGGAAACACCATATATTTT.

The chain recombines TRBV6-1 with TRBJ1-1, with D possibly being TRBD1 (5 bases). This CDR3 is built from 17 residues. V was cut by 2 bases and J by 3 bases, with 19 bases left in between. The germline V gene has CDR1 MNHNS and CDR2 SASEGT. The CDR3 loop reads CASSEPTGWGRDTEAFF. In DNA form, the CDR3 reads TGTGCCAGCAGTGAACCTACCGGGTGGGGACGGGACACTGAAGCTTTCTTT.

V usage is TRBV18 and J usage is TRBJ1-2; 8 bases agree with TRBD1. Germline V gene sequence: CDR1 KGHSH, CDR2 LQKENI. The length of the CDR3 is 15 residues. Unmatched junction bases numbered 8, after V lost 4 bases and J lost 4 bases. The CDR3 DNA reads TGTGCCAGCTCACAGACCGGGACAGGTGGCTATGGCTACACCTTC. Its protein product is CASSQTGTGGYGYTF.

The CDR3 spells CASSHGLARFKRTDTQYF. CDR3 DNA: TGTGCCAGCAGCCACGGACTAGCGAGATTTAAAAGAACAGATACGCAGTATTTT. The gene calls are TRBV2 and TRBJ2-3, with 9 bases identical to TRBD2. Trimming cost V 6 bases and J 3 bases; bases outside gene matches: 16. The CDR3 runs 18 residues. In germline, CDR1 is SNHLY, CDR2 FYNNEI.